This TCR beta chain was documented in a study of read filtering for tumor transcriptome and immune sequencing. Background on the study: R-ISS stage counts were eight or nine for I, about 17 for II, about seven for III. Study-level results: Even smaller IR-seq throughput identified most shared clonotypes.

Germline loops: CDR1 WNHNN, CDR2 SYGVQD (reference sequence). CDR3 length equals 15 residues. With 6 bases clipped from V and 3 bases from J, the junction kept 9 bases outside the gene matches. The table lists this clonotype with a few counts. Its cognate antigen is unknown. Sampling of bone marrow took place during active disease in every patient. From roughly 390 ng of RNA, a library with molecular barcoded alpha/delta and beta/gamma adaptors was made. TCRdb redid the calling of the reads with MiXCR, one entry per CDR3 protein. The sample yields 100,000 to 150,000 distinct CDR3 sequences, about an eighth seen once.

The sequence derives from a donor at least 40 years old with multiple myeloma. The source material was a population of CD138-negative cells sorted from bone marrow. This chain links TRBV10-1 with TRBJ2-3, with 7 bases fitting TRBD2. This CDR3 reads CASSSASGTTDTQYF. CDR3 bases: TGCGCCAGCAGCTCAGCTAGCGGTACAACAGATACGCAGTATTTT.